This T cell receptor beta chain was retrieved from a study of molecular identifiers for immune sequencing clone quantification. Listed TCR primers and previously described methods were used for bulk TCR libraries. TCRdb itself ran the PCR reads through MiXCR, one entry per CDR3 protein. Of about 630,000 distinct CDR3 sequences listed, 25% are singletons. CDR1 is MDHEN and CDR2 is SYDVKM in the germline V gene. The junction had 5 bases not matched to a gene; V was cut back by 2 bases and J by 5 bases. The CDR3 runs to 15 residues. This clonotype was seen a handful of times. Source material: naive CD8+ T cells from blood, with Jurkat cell RNA spiked in. This sample's subset: FACS-sorted CD8+CD4-CCR7+CD45RA+ naive T cells. J is TRBJ1-5 and V is TRBV28; 8 positions match TRBD1. This receptor was taken from a human donor in good health. Some libraries in this study had Jurkat cell RNA spiked in. For the CDR3, the DNA is TGTGCCAGCAGTTTACAGGGGGCTGGGGATCAGCCCCAGCATTTT. Translated, it gives CASSLQGAGDQPQHF.